The 6 T cell receptor beta chains given below trace back to one sample, sequenced in a study of beta chain features in type 1 diabetes. Findings and limits, study-wide: For Type 1 diabetes patients, all four CD4+ subsets carried TCRB CDR3s that were moderately but significantly shorter.

Expressed TCRB transcripts were sequenced because the entire RNA isolate underwent reverse transcription. Assay used: immunoSEQ multiplex PCR; TCRdb lists only in-frame clones, some missing. The data hold about 360,000 clones, with roughly 12% observed a single time. Their specific antigens are unknown. Source material: naive CD4+ T cells from blood. The receptors derive from a woman in her late teens or twenties with type 1 diabetes.

The sample holds a few counts of this clone. The chain combines TRBV7-9 with TRBJ2-2, with D perhaps matching TRBD1 (6 bases). Trimming left V 3 bases short and J 4 bases short, with 12 bases between. The CDR3 is 15 residues long. Looked up from germline, CDR1 is SEHNR and CDR2 is FQNEAQ (reference sequence). As DNA, the CDR3 is TGTGCCAGCAGCTTCACAGGGATGGGCACCGGGGAGCTGTTTTTT. This codes for CASSFTGMGTGELFF.

This clone was found a few times. CDR3 region: CASSESHRVYGYTF. The CDR3 region has the DNA TGTGCCAGCAGTGAATCCCACAGGGTGTATGGCTACACCTTC. The chain has TRBV2 and TRBJ1-2; TRBD1 is a possible D gene (6 bases). The CDR3 consists of 14 residues. Trimming left V 2 bases short and J 5 bases short, with 12 bases between. Germline V gene data show CDR1 as SNHLY and CDR2 as FYNNEI. Full variable domain (missing parts from reference TRBV2 and TRBJ1-2): EPEVTQTPSHQVTQMGQEVILRCVPISNHLYFYWYRQILGQKVEFLVSFYNNEISEKSEIFDDQFSVERPDGSNFTLKIRSTKLEDSAMYFCASSESHRVYGYTFGSGTRLTVV.

The J gene is TRBJ1-1, the V gene TRBV27; 7 nucleotides line up with TRBD1. Looked up from germline, CDR1 is MNHEY and CDR2 is SMNVEV (reference sequence). V lost 5 bases and J lost 3; bases outside the gene matches: 6. The CDR3 is made up of 14 amino acids. This chain's CDR3 is CASSGRDRYTEAFF. The CDR3 DNA follows: TGTGCCAGCAGTGGCCGGGACAGATACACTGAAGCTTTCTTT.

This clone turned up a few times. This same CDR3 is encoded by further DNA sequences in the sample. This chain links TRBV30 with TRBJ1-2; D may be TRBD1 (6 bases). The germline V gene has CDR1 GTSNPN and CDR2 SVGIG (reference sequence). This CDR3 contains 11 residues. V lost 2 bases to trimming and J lost 8 bases, with 9 bases between them. CDR3 loop: CAWSTGYGYTF. The CDR3 coding sequence is TGTGCCTGGAGTACAGGGTACGGCTACACCTTC.

This clone was found a few times. This chain links TRBV7-2 with TRBJ1-4; 9 nucleotides line up with TRBD1. The V and J ends lost 4 bases and 8 bases, in that order; junction bases with no gene match: 8. CDR1 and CDR2 from the germline V gene are SGHTA and FQGNSA. The CDR3 contains 15 residues. For the CDR3, the DNA is TGTGCCAGCAGCTCGGACAGGGGCACTCGGGAAAAACTGTTTTTT. Protein sequence: CASSSDRGTREKLFF.

This clone was seen more than once but under ten times. DNA of the CDR3: TGTGCCAGCAGCCTGGGACAGCCTAATGAAAAACTGTTTTTT. The encoded protein is CASSLGQPNEKLFF. The chain carries TRBV7-9 and TRBJ1-4; 7 positions match TRBD1. CDR1 is SEHNR and CDR2 is FQNEAQ in the germline V gene (reference sequence). The V and J ends lost 5 bases and 3 bases, in that order; junction bases with no gene match: 3. The CDR3 runs to 14 residues. Using reference TRBV7-9 and TRBJ1-4 for the parts outside the CDR3, the full variable domain is DTGVSQNPRHKITKRGQNVTFRCDPISEHNRLYWYRQTLGQGPEFLTYFQNEAQLEKSRLLSDRFSAERPKGSFSTLEIQRTEQGDSAMYLCASSLGQPNEKLFFGSGTQLSVL.